What follows are 22 T cell receptor beta chains derived from one specimen sequenced in a study of yellow fever vaccine responses in identical twins. MiXCR, applied by TCRdb to the RT-PCR reads, yields one record per CDR3 protein. Here the sample spans approximately 15,000 distinct CDR3 sequences, around 85% being singletons. The source was T cells from blood (PBMCs), unsorted or a sorted subset (not recorded which), collected before or after yellow fever vaccination (not recorded which). Receptors were obtained from a woman younger than 30 who received the yellow fever vaccine.

The CDR3 DNA follows: TGTGCCAGCAGCCAAGGACGGGACTGGGAGCAGTTCTTC. This gives the protein CASSQGRDWEQFF. V and J are TRBV3-1 and TRBJ2-1; D may be TRBD2 (6 bases). Per the germline V gene, CDR1 is LGHDT and CDR2 is YNNKEL (reference sequence). The CDR3 is 13 residues long. V lost 1 base and J 10 bases, leaving 11 bases between the germline ends.

The chain uses TRBV20-1 and TRBJ2-3, with 11 bases matching TRBD2. Germline trimming cut 6 bases from V and 2 bases from J; bases unmatched to any gene: 4. The CDR3 extends over 14 amino acids. Germline lookup yields CDR1 DFQATT and CDR2 SNEGSKA (reference sequence). As DNA, the CDR3 is TGCAGTGCCAGACTAGCGGGGTCCACAGATACGCAGTATTTT. Residues: CSARLAGSTDTQYF.

The chain employs TRBV3-1 and TRBJ1-1, with a possible D match to TRBD1 (5 bases). The CDR3 covers 13 residues. Germline lookup yields CDR1 LGHDT and CDR2 YNNKEL (reference sequence). With 6 bases removed from V and 7 bases from J, the gap between germline ends came to 15 bases. The CDR3 coding sequence is TGTGCCAGCAGGTCGTGGGACGGCTTTGAAGCTTTCTTT. This encodes CASRSWDGFEAFF.

This chain uses TRBV18 with TRBJ2-7; tentative D call: TRBD2 (5 bases). The germline V gene encodes CDR1 KGHSH and CDR2 LQKENI. Trimming shortened V by 0 bases and J by 0 bases, and 9 bases separated the two germline ends. CDR3 length: 15 amino acids. The CDR3 spells CASSPPRGPSYEQYF. In DNA, the CDR3 is TGTGCCAGCTCACCACCGAGAGGGCCCTCCTACGAGCAGTACTTC. Full variable domain (outside the CDR3, taken from reference TRBV18 and TRBJ2-7): NAGVMQNPRHLVRRRGQEARLRCSPMKGHSHVYWYRQLPEEGLKFMVYLQKENIIDESGMPKERFSAEFPKEGPSILRIQQVVRGDSAAYFCASSPPRGPSYEQYFGPGTRLTVT.

In DNA form, the CDR3 reads TGTGCCAGCTCACCACGGTCCGACACAGATACGCAGTATTTT. Protein sequence: CASSPRSDTDTQYF. The rearrangement links TRBV18 to TRBJ2-3; D ambiguous. Looked up from germline, CDR1 is KGHSH and CDR2 is LQKENI. The CDR3 runs to 14 residues. The germline V and J ends were trimmed by 1 base and 2 bases, with 7 bases remaining between them.

The sample holds a few counts of this clonotype. CDR3 residues: CASSLVAPGNTIYF. The CDR3 nucleotides read TGTGCCAGCAGCTTAGTAGCACCCGGAAACACCATATATTTT. The chain combines TRBV7-6 with TRBJ1-3; D is uncertain. CDR3 length: 14 amino acids. V lost 1 base to trimming and J lost 4 bases, with 8 bases between them. Germline V lookup: CDR1 SGHVS, CDR2 FNYEAQ.

V is TRBV23-1 and J is TRBJ2-7; D uncertain. TRBV23-1 is filed as an ORF, its function uncertain. Trimming shortened V by 2 bases and J by 6 bases, and 14 bases separated the two germline ends. CDR3 size: 14 residues. The CDR3 DNA sequence: TGCGCCAGCAGTCAACTCGACTCCTGCAGCGAGCAGTACGTC. The encoded protein is CASSQLDSCSEQYV.

The CDR3 DNA sequence: TGTGCCAGCAGCTGGGACAGTCCCTACGAGCAGTACTTC. Encoded protein: CASSWDSPYEQYF. The V call is TRBV7-9, the J call TRBJ2-7, with TRBD1 identical over 7 bases. This CDR3 spans 13 amino acids. V dropped 4 bases and J dropped 2; count of bases not matched to a gene: 2. Per germline, CDR1 SEHNR and CDR2 FQNEAQ (reference sequence).

The chain uses TRBV28 and TRBJ1-2, with 10 bases fitting TRBD1. CDR1 is MDHEN and CDR2 is SYDVKM in the germline V gene. V shed 6 bases and J 4 bases; nucleotides not matched to a gene: 5. This CDR3 has 14 amino acids. CDR3 nucleotide sequence: TGTGCCAGCAGGCCGGGACAGGGGATCTATGGCTACACCTTC. This gives the protein CASRPGQGIYGYTF.

This rearrangement joins TRBV29-1 to TRBJ1-2; D gene ambiguous. The ends were cut back, 3 bases at V and 5 bases at J, with 7 bases in the middle. The CDR3 is 11 amino acids. Germline V CDR1 and CDR2: SQVTM, ANQGSEA. CDR3 DNA sequence: TGCAGCGTTGAGATGGGTTATGGCTACACCTTC. It translates to CSVEMGYGYTF.

The gene calls are TRBV4-1 and TRBJ2-5; 9 bases are shared with TRBD1. The CDR3 extends over 15 amino acids. Germline V lookup: CDR1 MGHRA, CDR2 YSYEKL. V trimming: 0 bases; J trimming: 5 bases; junction bases outside the gene matches: 4. The CDR3 loop is CASSQEGTGTETQYF. The CDR3 DNA follows: TGCGCCAGCAGCCAAGAAGGGACAGGGACGGAGACCCAGTACTTC.

V gene TRBV4-1 combines with J gene TRBJ2-7; the D gene could be TRBD1 or TRBD2 (5 bases each). The germline V and J ends were trimmed by 1 base and 2 bases, with 12 bases remaining between them. This CDR3 spans 15 amino acids. Germline V CDR1 and CDR2: MGHRA, YSYEKL. This chain's CDR3 is CASSQVRGETYEQYF. The CDR3 DNA follows: TGCGCCAGCAGCCAAGTGAGGGGCGAAACCTACGAGCAGTACTTC.

This clonotype was seen only once. V gene TRBV10-1 combines with J gene TRBJ1-1; D is unresolved. The CDR3 loop spans 14 amino acids. V was shortened by 6 bases and J by 4 bases, with 15 bases between the two germline ends. Germline loops: CDR1 WNHNN, CDR2 SYGVQD (reference sequence). As DNA, the CDR3 is TGCGCCAGCAGGGAAGGGTTCGGAGGCACTGAAGCTTTCTTT. As protein: CASREGFGGTEAFF.

The chain couples TRBV14 to TRBJ2-2; D unresolved. Germline-derived CDR1 and CDR2 are SGHDN and FVKESK. The V end was cut by 2 bases, the J end by 4 bases, with 11 bases between. This CDR3 is built from 15 residues. The CDR3 nucleotides read TGTGCCAGCAGCCAACAAAATACAGCCACCGGGGAGCTGTTTTTT. Its translation: CASSQQNTATGELFF.

The chain is built from TRBV29-1 and TRBJ1-1; 10 bases agree with TRBD1. Trimming at V came to 4 bases and at J to 11 bases, leaving 7 bases not matched to a gene. The V gene's germline CDR1 is SQVTM and CDR2 ANQGSEA. The CDR3 spans 12 residues. CDR3 protein: CSVVPGQGKAFF. In nucleotides, the CDR3 is TGCAGCGTTGTCCCGGGACAGGGGAAGGCTTTCTTT.

V usage is TRBV13 and J usage is TRBJ2-3; no clear D. V shed 0 bases and J shed 2 bases, with 12 bases lying between them. CDR1 is PRHDT, CDR2 FYEKMQ, per germline (reference sequence). The CDR3 has 16 residues. The CDR3, as DNA: TGTGCCAGCAGCTTAGGCAAGAAGCGAATCACAGATACGCAGTATTTT. As protein: CASSLGKKRITDTQYF.

The J gene is TRBJ2-1, the V gene TRBV7-1; 7 positions agree with TRBD1. TRBV7-1 is an ORF, and what it does is uncertain. The CDR3 runs to 15 residues. J was trimmed by 3 bases and V by 2 bases; bases with no gene match: 4. This CDR3 reads CASSSTGVFYNEQFF. The CDR3 DNA reads as TGTGCCAGCAGCTCAACAGGGGTTTTCTACAATGAGCAGTTCTTC.

The chain has TRBV11-2 and TRBJ2-5; D remains unclear. This CDR3 contains 10 residues. Per the germline V gene, CDR1 is SGHAT and CDR2 is FQNNGV. The ends were cut back, 8 bases at V and 5 bases at J, with 6 bases in the middle. The chain's CDR3 is CASGRETQYF. CDR3 DNA: TGTGCCAGCGGGCGGGAGACCCAGTACTTC. Full variable domain (missing parts from reference TRBV11-2 and TRBJ2-5): EAGVAQSPRYKIIEKRQSVAFWCNPISGHATLYWYQQILGQGPKLLIQFQNNGVVDDSQLPKDRFSAERLKGVDSTLKIQPAKLEDSAVYLCASGRETQYFGPGTRLLVL.

The chain's CDR3 is CASSPGLAGTYEQYF. The CDR3 DNA is TGTGCCAGCAGCCCTGGACTAGCGGGAACCTACGAGCAGTACTTC. V is TRBV11-2 and J is TRBJ2-7; 12 nucleotides match TRBD2. Germline V gene sequence: CDR1 SGHAT, CDR2 FQNNGV. The CDR3 has 15 residues. Unmatched junction bases numbered 4, after V lost 5 bases and J lost 2 bases.

The sample holds one count of this clonotype. J is TRBJ2-1 and V is TRBV10-1; the match to TRBD2 covers 12 bases. The CDR3 spans 13 residues. The V segment lost 5 bases and the J segment 8 bases; nucleotides outside the gene matches: 1. Germline lookup yields CDR1 WNHNN and CDR2 SYGVQD (reference sequence). The CDR3 bases are TGCGCCAGCAGTCGACTAGCGGGGGATGAGCAGTTCTTC. It is translated as CASSRLAGDEQFF.

The chain recombines TRBV28 with TRBJ1-2; 9 bases fit TRBD1. V was pared by 6 bases and J by 1 base, with 6 bases of the junction left unmatched. CDR3 length equals 15 residues. Germline V CDR1 and CDR2: MDHEN, SYDVKM. CDR3 in amino acids: CASRVPGQGNYGYTF. CDR3 bases: TGTGCCAGCAGAGTCCCGGGACAGGGTAACTATGGCTACACCTTC.

The chain recombines TRBV4-1 with TRBJ2-7; D possibly corresponds to TRBD2 (5 bases). This CDR3 contains 15 residues. Per the germline V gene, CDR1 is MGHRA and CDR2 is YSYEKL. Trimming removed 3 bases from V and 5 bases from J, with 17 bases in between. The CDR3 DNA is TGCGCCAGCAGCCAGACGCGGGCAAATTCGGACGAGCAGTACGTC. Residues: CASSQTRANSDEQYV.